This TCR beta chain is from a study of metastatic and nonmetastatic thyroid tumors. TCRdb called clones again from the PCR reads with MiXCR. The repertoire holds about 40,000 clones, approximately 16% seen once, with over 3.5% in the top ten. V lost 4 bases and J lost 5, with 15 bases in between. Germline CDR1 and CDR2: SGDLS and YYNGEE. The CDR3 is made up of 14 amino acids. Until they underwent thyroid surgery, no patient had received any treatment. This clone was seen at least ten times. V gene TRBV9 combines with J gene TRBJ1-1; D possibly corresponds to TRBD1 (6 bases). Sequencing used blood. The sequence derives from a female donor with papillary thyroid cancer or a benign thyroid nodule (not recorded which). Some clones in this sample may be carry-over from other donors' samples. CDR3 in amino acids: CASSSHQGRTEAFF. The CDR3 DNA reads TGTGCCAGCAGCTCCCACCAGGGGCGAACTGAAGCTTTCTTT.